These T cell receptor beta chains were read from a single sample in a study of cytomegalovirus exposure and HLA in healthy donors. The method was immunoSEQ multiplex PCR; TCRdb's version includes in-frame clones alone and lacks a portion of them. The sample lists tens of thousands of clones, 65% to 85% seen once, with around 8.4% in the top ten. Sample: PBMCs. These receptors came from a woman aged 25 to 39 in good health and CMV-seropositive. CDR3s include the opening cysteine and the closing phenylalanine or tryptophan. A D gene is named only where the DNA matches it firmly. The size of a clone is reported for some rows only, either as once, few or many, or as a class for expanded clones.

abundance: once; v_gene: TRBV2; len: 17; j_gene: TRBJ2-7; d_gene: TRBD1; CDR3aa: CASSGLAGTGGGWPPFF; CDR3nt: TGTGCCAGCAGCGGCCTCGCCGGGACAGGGGGGGGGTGGCCGCCGTTCTTC
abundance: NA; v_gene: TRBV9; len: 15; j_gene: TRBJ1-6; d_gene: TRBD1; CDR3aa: CASSGQGTNNSPLHF; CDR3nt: TGTGCCAGCAGCGGACAGGGAACTAATAATTCACCCCTCCACTTT
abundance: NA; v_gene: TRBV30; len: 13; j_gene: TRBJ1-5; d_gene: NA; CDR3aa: CAWSVQESQPQHF; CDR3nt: TGTGCCTGGAGTGTACAGGAAAGTCAGCCCCAGCATTTT
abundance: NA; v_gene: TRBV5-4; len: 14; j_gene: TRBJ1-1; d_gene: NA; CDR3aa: CASSSRDKNTEAFF; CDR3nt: TGTGCCAGCAGCAGCCGGGACAAGAACACTGAAGCTTTCTTT
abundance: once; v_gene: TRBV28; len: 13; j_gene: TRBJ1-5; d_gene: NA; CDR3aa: CAAARVGNQPQHF; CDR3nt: TGTGCCGCAGCGAGGGTAGGCAATCAGCCCCAGCATTTT
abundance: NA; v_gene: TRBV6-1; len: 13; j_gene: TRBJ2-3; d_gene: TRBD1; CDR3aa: CANSDRETDTQYF; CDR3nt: TGTGCCAACAGTGACAGGGAAACAGATACGCAGTATTTT
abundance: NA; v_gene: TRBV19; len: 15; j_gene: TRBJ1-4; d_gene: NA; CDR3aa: CASGAWRETNEKLFF; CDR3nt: TGTGCCAGTGGAGCGTGGAGGGAAACTAATGAAAAACTGTTTTTT
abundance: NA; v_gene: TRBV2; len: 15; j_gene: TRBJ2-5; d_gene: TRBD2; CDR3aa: CASRGRGTSKITQYF; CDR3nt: TGTGCCAGCAGGGGGCGGGGGACGAGCAAGATCACCCAGTACTTC
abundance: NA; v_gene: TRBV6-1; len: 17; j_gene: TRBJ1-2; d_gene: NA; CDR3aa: CASSVTARVPRGHGYPF; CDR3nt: TGTGCCAGCAGTGTAACGGCAAGGGTCCCCCGAGGGCATGGCTACCCCTTC
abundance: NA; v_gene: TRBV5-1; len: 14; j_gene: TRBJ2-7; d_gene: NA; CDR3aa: CASSPGGSTYEQYF; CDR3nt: TGCGCCAGCAGTCCTGGGGGCAGCACCTACGAGCAGTACTTC
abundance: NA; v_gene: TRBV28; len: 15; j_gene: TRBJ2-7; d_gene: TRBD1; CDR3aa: CASSFRGQPSYEQYF; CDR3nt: TGTGCCAGCAGTTTCCGGGGACAGCCCTCCTACGAGCAGTACTTC
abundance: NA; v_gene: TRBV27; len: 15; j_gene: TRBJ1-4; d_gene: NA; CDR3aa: CASSTGRGINEKLFF; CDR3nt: TGTGCCAGCAGCACCGGCAGGGGAATTAATGAAAAACTGTTTTTT
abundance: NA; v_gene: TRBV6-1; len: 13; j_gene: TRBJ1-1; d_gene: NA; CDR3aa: CASSDLPETEAFF; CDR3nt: TGTGCCAGCAGTGACCTGCCTGAGACTGAAGCTTTCTTT
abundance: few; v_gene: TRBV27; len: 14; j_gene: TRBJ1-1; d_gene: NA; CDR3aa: CASSLWGVGTEAFF; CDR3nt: TGTGCCAGCAGTTTATGGGGGGTTGGCACTGAAGCTTTCTTT
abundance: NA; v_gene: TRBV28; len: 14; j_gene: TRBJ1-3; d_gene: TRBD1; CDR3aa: CASSLPGGGNTIYF; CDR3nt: TGTGCCAGCAGTCTACCAGGGGGAGGAAACACCATATATTTT
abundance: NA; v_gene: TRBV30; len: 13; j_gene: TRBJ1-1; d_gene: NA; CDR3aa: CAWSWSGNTEAFF; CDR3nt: TGTGCCTGGAGTTGGAGCGGGAACACTGAAGCTTTCTTT
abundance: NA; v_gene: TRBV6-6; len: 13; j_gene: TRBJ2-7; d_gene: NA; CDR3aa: CASSYSTAYEQYF; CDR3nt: TGTGCCAGCAGTTACTCTACAGCCTACGAGCAGTACTTC
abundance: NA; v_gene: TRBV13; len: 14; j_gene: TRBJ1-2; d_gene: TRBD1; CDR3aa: CASRRTGGDYGYTF; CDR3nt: TGTGCCAGCAGACGGACAGGGGGCGACTATGGCTACACCTTC
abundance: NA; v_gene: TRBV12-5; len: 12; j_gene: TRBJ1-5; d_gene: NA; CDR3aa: CASGLAPEPQHF; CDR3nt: TGTGCTAGTGGTCTCGCCCCGGAGCCCCAGCATTTT
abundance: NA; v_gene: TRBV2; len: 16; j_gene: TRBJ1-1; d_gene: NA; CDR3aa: CARSEFRPGANTEAFF; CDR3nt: TGTGCCCGCAGTGAATTCAGGCCAGGGGCTAACACTGAAGCTTTCTTT
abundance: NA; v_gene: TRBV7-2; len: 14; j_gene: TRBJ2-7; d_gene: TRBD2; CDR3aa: CASSVTSGLYEQYF; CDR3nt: TGTGCCAGCAGCGTGACTAGCGGGCTATACGAGCAGTACTTC
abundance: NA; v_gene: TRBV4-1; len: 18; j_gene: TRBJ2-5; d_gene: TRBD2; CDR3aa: CASSLLSGREGNPETQYF; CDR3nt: TGCGCCAGCAGCCTCCTTAGTGGGCGGGAGGGGAACCCAGAGACCCAGTACTTC
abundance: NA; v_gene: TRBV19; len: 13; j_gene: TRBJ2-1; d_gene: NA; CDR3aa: CASSNRLVDEQFF; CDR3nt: TGTGCCAGTAGTAACCGATTAGTGGATGAGCAGTTCTTC
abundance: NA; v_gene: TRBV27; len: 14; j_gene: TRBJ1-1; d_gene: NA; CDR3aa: CASRLGALGTEAFF; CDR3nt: TGTGCCAGCCGGTTAGGGGCGCTGGGCACTGAAGCTTTCTTT
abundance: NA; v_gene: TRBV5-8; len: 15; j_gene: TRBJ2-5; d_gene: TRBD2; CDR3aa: CASSLAGTRQETQYF; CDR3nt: TGTGCCAGCAGCTTGGCCGGGACTAGACAAGAGACCCAGTACTTC
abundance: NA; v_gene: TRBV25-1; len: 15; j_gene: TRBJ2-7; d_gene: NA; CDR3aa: CASSEWGRGTYEQYF; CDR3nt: TGTGCCAGCAGTGAATGGGGCAGGGGAACGTACGAGCAGTACTTC
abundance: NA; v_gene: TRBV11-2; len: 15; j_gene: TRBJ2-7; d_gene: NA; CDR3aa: CASSLVPDSLYEQYF; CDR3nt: TGTGCCAGCAGCTTAGTCCCGGACAGCCTGTACGAGCAGTACTTC
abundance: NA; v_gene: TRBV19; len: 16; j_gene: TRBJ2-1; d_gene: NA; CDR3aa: CASRSSPSSSYNEQFF; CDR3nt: TGTGCCAGTAGGAGTAGTCCTAGCAGCTCCTACAATGAGCAGTTCTTC
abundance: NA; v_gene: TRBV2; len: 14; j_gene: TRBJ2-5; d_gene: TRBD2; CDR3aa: CASNAGGIQETQYF; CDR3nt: TGTGCCAGCAATGCGGGGGGTATACAAGAGACCCAGTACTTC
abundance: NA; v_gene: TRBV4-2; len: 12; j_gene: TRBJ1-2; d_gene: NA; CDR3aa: CASSPRHQTYTF; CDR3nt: TGTGCCAGCAGCCCACGACACCAGACCTACACCTTC
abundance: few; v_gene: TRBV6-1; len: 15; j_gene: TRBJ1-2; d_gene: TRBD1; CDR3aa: CASSARTGGKNGYTF; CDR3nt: TGTGCCAGCAGTGCCCGGACAGGGGGCAAGAATGGCTACACCTTC
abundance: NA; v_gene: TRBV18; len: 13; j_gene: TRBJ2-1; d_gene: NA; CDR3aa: CASSVGPDNEQFF; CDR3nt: TGTGCCAGCTCAGTGGGCCCCGACAATGAGCAGTTCTTC
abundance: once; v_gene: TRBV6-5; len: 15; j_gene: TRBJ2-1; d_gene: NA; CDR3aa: CASSHGAGANNEQFF; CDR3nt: TGTGCCAGCAGTCACGGGGCGGGGGCAAACAATGAGCAGTTCTTC
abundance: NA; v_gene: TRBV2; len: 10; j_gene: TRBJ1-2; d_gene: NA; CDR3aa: CASSDGHYTF; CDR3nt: TGTGCCAGCAGTGATGGACACTACACCTTC
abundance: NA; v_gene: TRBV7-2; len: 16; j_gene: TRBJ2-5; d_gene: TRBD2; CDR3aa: CASSLSTLAGQETQYF; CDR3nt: TGTGCCAGCAGCTTATCGACACTAGCGGGACAAGAGACCCAGTACTTC
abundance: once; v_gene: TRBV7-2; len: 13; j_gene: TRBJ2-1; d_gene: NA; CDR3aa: CASSLDRYNEQFF; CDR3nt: TGTGCCAGCAGCTTAGACAGGTACAATGAGCAGTTCTTC
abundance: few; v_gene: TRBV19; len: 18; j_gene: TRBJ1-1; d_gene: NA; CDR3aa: CASRVGKISLLPVGEAFF; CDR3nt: TGTGCCAGTAGAGTGGGCAAGATTTCCCTCCTCCCAGTGGGTGAAGCTTTCTTT
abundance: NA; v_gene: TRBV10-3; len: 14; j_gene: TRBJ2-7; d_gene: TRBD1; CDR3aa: CAIRPGDRAYEQYF; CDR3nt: TGTGCCATCAGGCCCGGGGACAGAGCCTACGAGCAGTACTTC
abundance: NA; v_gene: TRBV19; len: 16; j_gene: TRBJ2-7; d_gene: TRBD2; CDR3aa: CASSIKGLAGMYEQYF; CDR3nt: TGTGCCAGTAGTATTAAGGGACTAGCGGGGATGTACGAGCAGTACTTC
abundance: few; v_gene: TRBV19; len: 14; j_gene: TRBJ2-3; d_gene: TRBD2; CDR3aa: CASRSGISTDTQYF; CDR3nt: TGTGCCAGTAGAAGCGGGATCAGCACAGATACGCAGTATTTT
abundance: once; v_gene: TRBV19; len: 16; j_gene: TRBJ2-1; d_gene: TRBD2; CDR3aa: CASTPGLAGGRGEQFF; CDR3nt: TGTGCCAGTACTCCTGGACTAGCGGGAGGCCGGGGTGAGCAGTTCTTC
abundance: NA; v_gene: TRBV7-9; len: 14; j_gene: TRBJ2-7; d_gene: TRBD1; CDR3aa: CASSSEGQADEQYF; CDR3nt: TGTGCCAGCAGTTCCGAGGGACAGGCCGACGAGCAGTACTTC
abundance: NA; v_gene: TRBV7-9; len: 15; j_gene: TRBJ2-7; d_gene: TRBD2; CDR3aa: CASSITSGDSYEQYF; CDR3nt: TGTGCCAGCAGCATCACTAGCGGGGATTCCTACGAGCAGTACTTC
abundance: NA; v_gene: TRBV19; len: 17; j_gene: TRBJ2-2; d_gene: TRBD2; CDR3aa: CASSLPTSGTNTGELFF; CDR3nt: TGTGCCAGTAGTCTTCCGACTAGCGGAACGAACACCGGGGAGCTGTTTTTT
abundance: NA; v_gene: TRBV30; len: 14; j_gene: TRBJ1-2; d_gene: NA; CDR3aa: CAWSVSAGLRGYTF; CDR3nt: TGTGCCTGGAGTGTTAGCGCTGGACTTCGTGGCTACACCTTC
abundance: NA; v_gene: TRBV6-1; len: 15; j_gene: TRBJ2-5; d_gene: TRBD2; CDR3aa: CASSELAGGQETQYF; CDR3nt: TGTGCCAGCAGTGAACTAGCGGGGGGACAAGAGACCCAGTACTTC
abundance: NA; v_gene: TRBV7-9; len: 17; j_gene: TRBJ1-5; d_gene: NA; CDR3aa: CSSSQGGRGASNQPQHF; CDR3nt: TGTTCCAGCAGCCAAGGGGGGCGGGGGGCGAGCAATCAGCCCCAGCATTTT
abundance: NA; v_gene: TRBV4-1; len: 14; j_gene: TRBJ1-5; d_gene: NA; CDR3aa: CASSQDRGNQPQHF; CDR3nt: TGCGCCAGCAGCCAAGACAGGGGCAATCAGCCCCAGCATTTT
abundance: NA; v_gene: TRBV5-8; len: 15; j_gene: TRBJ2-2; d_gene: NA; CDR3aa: CASSLLAGTTGELFF; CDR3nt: TGTGCCAGCAGCTTGCTCGCGGGGACCACCGGGGAGCTGTTTTTT
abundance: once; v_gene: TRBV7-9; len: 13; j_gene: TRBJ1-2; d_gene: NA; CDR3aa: CASSRQPPTGYTF; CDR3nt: TGTGCCAGCAGCAGACAACCCCCGACAGGCTACACCTTC